The source of this T cell receptor beta chain is a study of shared clonotypes between healthy human individuals. About the study: Each donor's CD8 memory used one plate, CD8 naive two, each CD4 subset three. The study's findings and limits: Of the naive CD4 clonotypes, approximately 5% were shared across several donors.

Researchers ran the assay at a deep level. Only in-frame clones appear in the TCRdb table, and some are missing; sequencing was by immunoSEQ multiplex PCR. The table has approximately 100,000 clones, 55% to 70% seen once. Points on this clone: What it recognizes is unknown.

The source is a woman in her 30s in good health. Sequenced: memory CD8+ T cells sorted from blood. Subset: CD45RO+ cells pooled with CCR7-negative TemRA cells.

Written as DNA, the CDR3 is TGTGCCAGCAGCCAAAAGACAGGGGGCTCTGGAAACACCATATATTTT. Protein product: CASSQKTGGSGNTIYF. V and J are TRBV16 and TRBJ1-3; 9 bases match TRBD1. CDR3 length: 16 amino acids. V was clipped by 2 bases and J by 0 bases; unmatched bases: 2. Germline CDR1 reads KGHSY; CDR2 reads FQNENV.